This T cell receptor (beta chain) appears in the sequencing data of a study of metastatic and nonmetastatic thyroid tumors (dated by TCRdb to about 2020). At the level of the whole study: Repertoires from peripheral blood and from tumor or nodule tissue samples of malignant and benign thyroid patients were compared. What the authors observed across the whole study: TCR beta diversity was reported as significantly higher in malignant tumors than in benign nodules, in both blood and tumor samples.

This clone was picked up a small number of times. Its antigen is not yet known. No clone much larger than this one lies a single base away; base qualities are absent. The CDR3 measures 15 amino acids from cysteine to phenylalanine. CDR3 DNA only is kept here, 45 bases in frame from base 1. Trimming takes 5 bases from V and 1 base from J, and the germline ends sit 11 bases apart. CDR1 and CDR2 are read off the germline V gene as KGHDR and SFDVKD. The library was made by PCR. TCRdb lists the instrument as Illumina HiSeq 4000. High-throughput sequencing was used to profile the TCR beta-chain CDR3 region of each patient. Processing in the source paper ran as follows. CDR3 differences across clinicopathological groups were used to build a classifier for discriminating distant-metastatic papillary thyroid cancer patients. To measure repertoire diversity the researchers used the Shannon index, while the Morisita-Horn index served to gauge how similar the tumor and blood repertoires were. The public reads were reanalyzed by TCRdb: fastp trimming at Q25, MiXCR alignment, in-frame beta chains only. The V and J calls follow TCRdb's processing rather than the paper's. In this sample the table shows tens of thousands of clones, approximately 20% of which occur a single time. Roughly 4.5% of the sample is held by the ten biggest clonotypes.

Before undergoing thyroid surgery, none of the patients had been given any kind of treatment. Patient clinical samples collected from about 2011 to 2018 were retrospectively analysed using T-cell receptor beta sequencing. What was sequenced was adjacent normal tissue. The sequence came from a female donor with papillary thyroid cancer or a benign thyroid nodule (not recorded which). Some clones in this sample may be carry-over from other donors' samples. The chain links TRBV24-1 with TRBJ1-5; no D gene call is confident. The nucleotides are TGTGCCACCAGTGGTAGAAGGGCGAGCAATCAGCCCCAGCATTTT. This codes for CATSGRRASNQPQHF.